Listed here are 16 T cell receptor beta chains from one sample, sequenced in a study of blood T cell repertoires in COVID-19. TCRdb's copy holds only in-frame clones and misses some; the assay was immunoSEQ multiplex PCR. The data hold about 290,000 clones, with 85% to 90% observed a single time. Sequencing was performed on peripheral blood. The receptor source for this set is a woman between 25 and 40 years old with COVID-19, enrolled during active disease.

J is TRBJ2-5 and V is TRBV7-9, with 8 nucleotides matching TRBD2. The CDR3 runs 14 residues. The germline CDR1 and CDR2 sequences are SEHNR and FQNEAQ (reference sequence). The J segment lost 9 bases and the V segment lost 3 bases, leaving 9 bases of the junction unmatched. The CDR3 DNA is TGTGCCAGCAGCTTGGGACTAGGATGGTGGGCCCAGTACTTC. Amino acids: CASSLGLGWWAQYF.

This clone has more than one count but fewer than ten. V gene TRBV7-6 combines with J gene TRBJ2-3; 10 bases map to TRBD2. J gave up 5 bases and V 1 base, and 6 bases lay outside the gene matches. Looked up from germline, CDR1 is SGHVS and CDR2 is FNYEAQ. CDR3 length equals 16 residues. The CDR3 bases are TGTGCCAGCAGCTTAGGCGGACTAGCGGTTGGAGATACGCAGTATTTT. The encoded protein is CASSLGGLAVGDTQYF.

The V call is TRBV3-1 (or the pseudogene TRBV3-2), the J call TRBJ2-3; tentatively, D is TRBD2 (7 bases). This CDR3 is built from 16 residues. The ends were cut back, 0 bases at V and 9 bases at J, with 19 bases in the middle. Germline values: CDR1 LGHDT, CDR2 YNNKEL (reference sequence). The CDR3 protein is CASSQDRAGARRTQYF. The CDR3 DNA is TGTGCCAGCAGCCAAGATCGGGCGGGGGCCCGGCGGACGCAGTATTTT.

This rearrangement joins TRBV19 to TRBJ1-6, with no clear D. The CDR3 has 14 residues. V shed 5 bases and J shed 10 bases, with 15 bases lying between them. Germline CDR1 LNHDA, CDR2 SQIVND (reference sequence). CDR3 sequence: CASSSQPSGSPLHF. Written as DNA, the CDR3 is TGTGCCAGTAGTTCCCAGCCTTCCGGGTCACCCCTCCACTTT.

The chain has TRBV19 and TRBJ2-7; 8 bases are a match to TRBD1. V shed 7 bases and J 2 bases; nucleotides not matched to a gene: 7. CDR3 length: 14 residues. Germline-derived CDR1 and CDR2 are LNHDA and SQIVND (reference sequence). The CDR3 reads CASNRQGRPYEQYF. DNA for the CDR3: TGTGCCAGTAATCGACAGGGGAGGCCCTACGAGCAGTACTTC.

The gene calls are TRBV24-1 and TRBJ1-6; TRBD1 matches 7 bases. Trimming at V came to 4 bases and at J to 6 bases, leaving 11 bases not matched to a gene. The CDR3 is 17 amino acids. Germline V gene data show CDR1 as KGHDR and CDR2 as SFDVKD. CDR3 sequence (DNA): TGTGCCACCAGTGACCTAGGGACAGACACGCGTAATTCACCCCTCCACTTT. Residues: CATSDLGTDTRNSPLHF.

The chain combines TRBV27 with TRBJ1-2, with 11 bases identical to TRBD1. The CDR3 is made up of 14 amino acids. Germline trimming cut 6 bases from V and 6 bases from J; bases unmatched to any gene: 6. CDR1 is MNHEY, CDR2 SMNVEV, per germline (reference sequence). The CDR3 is CASSQDRGLDGYTF. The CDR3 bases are TGTGCCAGCAGCCAGGACAGGGGGCTGGATGGCTACACCTTC.

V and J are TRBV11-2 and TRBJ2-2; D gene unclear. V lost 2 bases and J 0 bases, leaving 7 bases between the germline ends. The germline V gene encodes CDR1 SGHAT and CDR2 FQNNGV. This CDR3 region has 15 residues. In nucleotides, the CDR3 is TGTGCCAGCAGCTTACGACTTACGAACACCGGGGAGCTGTTTTTT. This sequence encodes CASSLRLTNTGELFF.

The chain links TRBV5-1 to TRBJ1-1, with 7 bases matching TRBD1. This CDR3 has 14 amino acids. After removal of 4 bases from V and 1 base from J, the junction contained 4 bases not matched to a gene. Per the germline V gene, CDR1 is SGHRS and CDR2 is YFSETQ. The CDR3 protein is CASSRRQGNTEAFF. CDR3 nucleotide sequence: TGCGCCAGCAGCCGCCGACAGGGGAACACTGAAGCTTTCTTT. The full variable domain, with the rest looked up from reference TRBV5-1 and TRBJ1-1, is KAGVTQTPRYLIKTRGQQVTLSCSPISGHRSVSWYQQTPGQGLQFLFEYFSETQRNKGNFPGRFSGRQFSNSRSEMNVSTLELGDSALYLCASSRRQGNTEAFFGQGTRLTVV.

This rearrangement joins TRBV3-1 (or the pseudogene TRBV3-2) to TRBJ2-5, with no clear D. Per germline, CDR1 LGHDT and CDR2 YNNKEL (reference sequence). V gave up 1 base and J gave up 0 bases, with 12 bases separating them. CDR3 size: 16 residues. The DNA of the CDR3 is TGTGCCAGCAGCCAAGGTTTCGACGGGTACCAAGAGACCCAGTACTTC. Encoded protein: CASSQGFDGYQETQYF.

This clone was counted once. DNA of the CDR3: TGTGCCAGCAGCTTCGGGACTAGCGGGGATAAAAGCACAGATACGCAGTATTTT. This translates into CASSFGTSGDKSTDTQYF. This chain links TRBV11-3 with TRBJ2-3, with 13 bases that match TRBD2. The CDR3 has 18 residues. Germline CDR1 is SGHNT and CDR2 is YENEEA. With 3 bases clipped from V and 0 bases from J, the junction kept 6 bases outside the gene matches. The complete variable domain, with remaining parts taken from reference TRBV11-3 and TRBJ2-3, reads EAGVVQSPRYKIIEKKQPVAFWCNPISGHNTLYWYLQNLGQGPELLIRYENEEAVDDSQLPKDRFSAERLKGVDSTLKIQPAELGDSAVYLCASSFGTSGDKSTDTQYFGPGTRLTVL.

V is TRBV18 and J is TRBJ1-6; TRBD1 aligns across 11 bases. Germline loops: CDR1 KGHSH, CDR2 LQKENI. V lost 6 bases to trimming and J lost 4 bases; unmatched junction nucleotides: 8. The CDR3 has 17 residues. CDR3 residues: CASSQLGTGGYNSPLHF. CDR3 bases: TGTGCCAGCTCTCAACTGGGGACAGGGGGTTATAATTCACCCCTCCACTTT.

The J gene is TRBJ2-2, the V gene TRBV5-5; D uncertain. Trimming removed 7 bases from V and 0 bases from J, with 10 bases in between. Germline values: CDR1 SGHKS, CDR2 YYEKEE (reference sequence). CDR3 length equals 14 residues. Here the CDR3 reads CASGVQANTGELFF. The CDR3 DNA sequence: TGTGCCAGCGGCGTCCAGGCGAACACCGGGGAGCTGTTTTTT.

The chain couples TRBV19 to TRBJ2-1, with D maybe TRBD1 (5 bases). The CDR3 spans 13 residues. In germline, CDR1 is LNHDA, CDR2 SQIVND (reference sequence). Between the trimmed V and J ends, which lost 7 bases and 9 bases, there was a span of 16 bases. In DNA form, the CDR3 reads TGTGCCAGTACACCAGGGTGGGCGGCTGAGCAGTTCTTC. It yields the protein CASTPGWAAEQFF.

The CDR3 DNA reads as TGTGCCAGTAGTCCTCGGCGGGCGGCAGGACCTCTGTATGGCTACACCTTC. This gives the protein CASSPRRAAGPLYGYTF. V usage is TRBV19 and J usage is TRBJ1-2, with D unresolved. The V and J ends lost 5 bases and 5 bases respectively, with 24 bases between them. This CDR3 region has 17 residues. Per germline, CDR1 LNHDA and CDR2 SQIVND (reference sequence). The complete variable domain, with remaining parts taken from reference TRBV19 and TRBJ1-2, reads DGGITQSPKYLFRKEGQNVTLSCEQNLNHDAMYWYRQDPGQGLRLIYYSQIVNDFQKGDIAEGYSVSREKKESFPLTVTSAQKNPTAFYLCASSPRRAAGPLYGYTFGSGTRLTVV.

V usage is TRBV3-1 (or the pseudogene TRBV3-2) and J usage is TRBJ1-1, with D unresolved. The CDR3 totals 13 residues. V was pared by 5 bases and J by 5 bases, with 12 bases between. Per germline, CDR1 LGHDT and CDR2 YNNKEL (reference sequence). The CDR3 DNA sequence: TGTGCCAGCAGCACCTACAGTCAAACTGAAGCTTTCTTT. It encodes CASSTYSQTEAFF.